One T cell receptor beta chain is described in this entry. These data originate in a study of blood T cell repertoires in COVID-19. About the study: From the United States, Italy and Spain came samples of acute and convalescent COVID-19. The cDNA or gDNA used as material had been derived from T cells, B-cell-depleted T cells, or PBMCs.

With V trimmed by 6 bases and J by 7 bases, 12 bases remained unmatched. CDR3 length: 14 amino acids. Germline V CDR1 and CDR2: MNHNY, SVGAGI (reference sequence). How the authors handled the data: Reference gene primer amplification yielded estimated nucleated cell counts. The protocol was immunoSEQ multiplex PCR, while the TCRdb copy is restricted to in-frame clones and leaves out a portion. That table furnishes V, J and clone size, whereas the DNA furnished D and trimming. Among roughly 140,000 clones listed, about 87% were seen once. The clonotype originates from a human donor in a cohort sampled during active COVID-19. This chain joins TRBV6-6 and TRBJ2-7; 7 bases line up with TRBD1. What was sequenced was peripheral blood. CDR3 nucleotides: TGTGCCAGCAGCCCACCGCAGGGGGTGGGTGAGCAGTACTTC. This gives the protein CASSPPQGVGEQYF.